The clone carrying this TCR beta chain was seen at least ten times. Antigen: not known. The data are from a study of neurological immune-mediated disorders. Study-wide results and limits: In HTLV-1-associated myelopathy, TCR clonal expansion was greatest, and in multiple sclerosis it was least, below healthy controls.

This CDR3 has 18 residues. The trim removed 3 bases at V and 5 bases at J, leaving 15 bases unmatched. The V gene's germline CDR1 is LGHDT and CDR2 YNNKEL (reference sequence). TCRdb recomputed calls from the 5' RACE reads with MiXCR, one row per CDR3 protein. The top ten hold 5% to 7.5% of the sample, which has about 30,000 distinct CDR3 sequences, 9% to 13% seen once. The chain recombines TRBV3-1 with TRBJ2-1; 8 bases are a match to TRBD2. The receptor was derived from a woman aged 60-70 years in good health. The sequenced material came from PBMCs. Here the CDR3 DNA reads TGTGCCAGCAGCCACGGCTCGGGGGAGCGGGGGCGACACAATGAGCAGTTCTTC. This translates into CASSHGSGERGRHNEQFF.